This TCR beta chain was obtained from a study of human T cells and chemical hapten exposure. Whole-study context: Diphenylcyclopropenone was administered weekly to the scalp of patients throughout the roughly 23-week study. TCR yields differed between samples (mainly from small differences in pooled library volume). Points from the study as a whole: Expanded TCRs clustered into significantly more large CDR3 similarity groups than controls, the analysis revealed.

As to this clonotype: The antigen remains undetermined.

Authors' methods: Samples contained a median of approximately 100,000 TCRs, with a range of roughly 23,224 to 700,000. Each CDR3 protein gets one entry after TCRdb re-called the RACE reads with MiXCR. TCRdb, not the authors, supplied the V and J calls. The profile shows around 120,000 distinct CDR3 sequences, around an eighth of them singletons. This CDR3 is built from 15 residues. Trimming removed 4 bases at V and 2 bases at J, with 15 bases between. Germline values: CDR1 SEHNR, CDR2 FQNEAQ (reference sequence). The time point denotes: pre-sensitization, week 0. The treatment is: therapeutic diphenylcyclopropenone sensitization with weekly scalp DPC.

V gene TRBV7-9 combines with J gene TRBJ2-7; maybe TRBD1 (5 bases). This TCR was sampled from a woman younger than 35 with alopecia areata. Some clones in this sample may be carry-over from other donors' samples. This material consisted of whole blood, taken in connection with sensitization to the hapten diphenylcyclopropenone (DPC). The CDR3 is CASSSSLGQAYEQYF. CDR3 coding DNA: TGTGCCAGCAGCTCCAGCTTGGGGCAGGCCTACGAGCAGTACTTC.